A single sample gave rise to the 22 T cell receptor beta chains below, sequenced in a study of blood T cell repertoires in COVID-19. Clones were read by immunoSEQ multiplex PCR, and TCRdb kept only the in-frame ones, dropping some. Here the sample spans 150,000 or so clones, about 75% being singletons. The specimen sequenced was PBMCs or T cells enriched from blood (not recorded which). The receptor set was obtained from a woman in her fifties or sixties who had recovered from COVID-19.

The chain is built from TRBV7-9 and TRBJ2-7, with TRBD2 as a possible D gene (7 bases). The ends were cut back, 1 base at V and 2 bases at J, with 12 bases in the middle. The germline V gene encodes CDR1 SEHNR and CDR2 FQNEAQ (reference sequence). The CDR3 covers 15 residues. CDR3 nucleotide sequence: TGTGCCAGCAGCTTAGAGGGGGGGGGAACCTACGAGCAGTACTTC. Its translation is CASSLEGGGTYEQYF.

The chain joins TRBV6-5 to TRBJ1-5; D gene uncertain. From germline, CDR1 is MNHEY and CDR2 SVGAGI. This CDR3 has 12 amino acids. V was cut by 7 bases and J by 2 bases, with 6 bases left in between. The CDR3, as DNA: TGTGCCAGCAAAACAGGCAATCAGCCCCAGCATTTT. Its protein product is CASKTGNQPQHF.

The J gene is TRBJ2-7, the V gene TRBV7-3; D is undetermined. This CDR3 comprises 15 residues. V was cut by 1 base and J by 5 bases, with 15 bases left in between. Looked up from germline, CDR1 is SGHTA and CDR2 is FQGTGA. DNA for the CDR3: TGTGCCAGCAGCTTAATGGGTAGCCTTCAAGACGAGCAGTACTTC. Translating it yields CASSLMGSLQDEQYF.

CDR3 sequence: CASSVGGREGLNEQFF. In DNA form, the CDR3 reads TGTGCCAGCAGCGTAGGCGGGCGGGAGGGCCTAAATGAGCAGTTCTTC. V usage is TRBV9 and J usage is TRBJ2-1; 9 bases match TRBD2. V lost 0 bases, J lost 7 bases, and 8 bases stayed unmatched. This CDR3 contains 16 residues. Germline lookup yields CDR1 SGDLS and CDR2 YYNGEE. The full variable domain, with the rest looked up from reference TRBV9 and TRBJ2-1, is DSGVTQTPKHLITATGQRVTLRCSPRSGDLSVYWYQQSLDQGLQFLIQYYNGEERAKGNILERFSAQQFPDLHSELNLSSLELGDSALYFCASSVGGREGLNEQFFGPGTRLTVL.

The J gene is TRBJ2-5, the V gene TRBV2; possible D gene TRBD2, 7 bases. Trimming took off 0 bases at V and 4 bases at J, with 9 bases between the two ends. The CDR3 sequence is 14 residues long. Germline CDR1 is SNHLY and CDR2 is FYNNEI. The CDR3 nucleotides are TGTGCCAGCAGTGAAGCGGGGGGGCCAGAGACCCAGTACTTC. It translates to CASSEAGGPETQYF.

This chain links TRBV7-9 with TRBJ2-5; D possibly corresponds to TRBD2 (5 bases). Germline CDR1 reads SEHNR; CDR2 reads FQNEAQ (reference sequence). V was pared by 3 bases and J by 5 bases, with 10 bases between. CDR3 length equals 13 residues. CDR3 amino acids: CASSFFGGETQYF. DNA of the CDR3: TGTGCCAGCAGCTTTTTTGGCGGGGAGACCCAGTACTTC. The entire variable domain, with the rest obtained from reference TRBV7-9 and TRBJ2-5, is as follows: DTGVSQNPRHKITKRGQNVTFRCDPISEHNRLYWYRQTLGQGPEFLTYFQNEAQLEKSRLLSDRFSAERPKGSFSTLEIQRTEQGDSAMYLCASSFFGGETQYFGPGTRLLVL.

The chain recombines TRBV28 with TRBJ1-2, with D unresolved. Germline V gene sequence: CDR1 MDHEN, CDR2 SYDVKM. CDR3 length equals 13 residues. Trimming removed 5 bases from V and 5 bases from J, with 12 bases in between. As DNA, the CDR3 is TGTGCCAGCAGTCCCCCACAGAATTATGGCTACACCTTC. This translates into CASSPPQNYGYTF.

The chain is built from TRBV12-5 and TRBJ2-3, with D perhaps TRBD1 (5 bases). Germline values: CDR1 LGHNT, CDR2 FRNRAP. The CDR3 consists of 16 residues. The germline V and J ends were trimmed by 0 bases and 2 bases, with 12 bases remaining between them. This CDR3 reads CASGLVLAGNTDTQYF. The CDR3 DNA sequence: TGTGCTAGTGGTTTGGTACTGGCAGGGAACACAGATACGCAGTATTTT.

The V call is TRBV9, the J call TRBJ2-1; TRBD2 aligns across 8 bases. The CDR3 covers 16 residues. V dropped 2 bases and J dropped 0; count of bases not matched to a gene: 4. The V gene's germline CDR1 is SGDLS and CDR2 YYNGEE. CDR3 DNA: TGTGCCAGCAGCGTTACCGGGACTAGCTCCTACAATGAGCAGTTCTTC. This gives the protein CASSVTGTSSYNEQFF.

There are a few counts of this clone. V usage is TRBV6-5 and J usage is TRBJ1-5; 8 bases line up with TRBD1. Germline V lookup: CDR1 MNHEY, CDR2 SVGAGI. V trimming: 6 bases; J trimming: 6 bases; junction bases outside the gene matches: 1. The CDR3 runs to 12 residues. CDR3 loop: CASRDRVQPQHF. The CDR3 nucleotides read TGTGCCAGCAGGGACAGGGTTCAGCCCCAGCATTTT.

This clone has just a few counts. The chain joins TRBV5-6 to TRBJ2-1, with 8 positions matching TRBD2. V shed 2 bases and J 8 bases; nucleotides not matched to a gene: 6. Germline V gene lookup returns CDR1 SGHDT and CDR2 YYEEEE. The CDR3 spans 14 residues. The CDR3 loop reads CASSFLEREYEQFF. The CDR3 DNA sequence: TGTGCCAGCAGCTTCCTTGAGCGGGAGTATGAGCAGTTCTTC.

A few counts support this clone. The chain links TRBV13 to TRBJ2-7; D possibly corresponds to TRBD1 (6 bases). The CDR3 has 16 residues. Germline assignment: CDR1 PRHDT and CDR2 FYEKMQ (reference sequence). V was trimmed by 5 bases and J by 0 bases, leaving 17 bases between them. The CDR3 protein is CASSLLTGPSSYEQYF. The CDR3 DNA reads as TGTGCCAGCAGCCTACTGACAGGCCCGAGCTCCTACGAGCAGTACTTC.

V and J are TRBV11-2 and TRBJ1-1; 8 nucleotides align to TRBD1. Germline V lookup: CDR1 SGHAT, CDR2 FQNNGV. The CDR3 has 14 residues. V shed 6 bases, J shed 1 base, and the junction held 4 bases outside the gene matches. The CDR3 loop is CASRPDRGNTEAFF. The CDR3 DNA reads TGTGCCAGCAGACCAGACAGGGGGAACACTGAAGCTTTCTTT.

The chain has TRBV6-5 and TRBJ1-4, with unresolved D. The V and J ends lost 8 bases and 0 bases respectively, with 10 bases between them. The CDR3 has 14 amino acids. CDR1 is MNHEY, CDR2 SVGAGI, per germline. The CDR3 protein is CASRSVATNEKLFF. The DNA for the CDR3 is TGTGCCAGCCGGTCGGTAGCAACTAATGAAAAACTGTTTTTT.

This chain connects TRBV19 to TRBJ1-1; a weak D match, TRBD1 (5 bases). Germline CDR1 LNHDA, CDR2 SQIVND (reference sequence). This CDR3 comprises 12 residues. V lost 10 bases to trimming and J lost 4 bases, with 13 bases between them. CDR3 loop: CATAGEGTEAFF. As DNA, the CDR3 is TGTGCCACGGCGGGGGAGGGCACTGAAGCTTTCTTT.

This clone was seen a few times. This chain uses TRBV4-1 with TRBJ1-6, with D unresolved. Trimming removed 0 bases from V and 8 bases from J, with 17 bases in between. CDR1 and CDR2 from the germline V gene are MGHRA and YSYEKL. CDR3 length: 17 residues. CDR3 nucleotides: TGCGCCAGCAGCCAAGAGCGGGCAGTCAGATCGGATTCACCCCTCCACTTT. Its translation is CASSQERAVRSDSPLHF.

This clone was counted once. At the DNA level, this CDR3 is encoded by other sequences in the same sample as well. The V call is TRBV9, the J call TRBJ1-2; 7 nucleotides agree with TRBD1. The CDR3 totals 14 residues. Germline V lookup: CDR1 SGDLS, CDR2 YYNGEE. Trimming at V came to 0 bases and at J to 2 bases, leaving 1 base not matched to a gene. CDR3 protein: CASSVGGGNYGYTF. The CDR3 coding sequence is TGTGCCAGCAGCGTAGGAGGGGGCAACTATGGCTACACCTTC.

The table lists this clone with a count of one. The chain combines TRBV7-9 with TRBJ1-3; the D gene is possibly TRBD1 (5 bases). V lost 5 bases to trimming and J lost 1 base, with 12 bases between them. Germline V lookup: CDR1 SEHNR, CDR2 FQNEAQ (reference sequence). This CDR3 comprises 15 residues. The CDR3 spells CASSPPTVSGNTIYF. The CDR3 DNA reads as TGTGCCAGCAGCCCACCGACAGTATCTGGAAACACCATATATTTT.

The chain uses TRBV7-9 and TRBJ1-4, with D unresolved. Trimming removed 5 bases at V and 0 bases at J, with 7 bases between. The CDR3 has 14 amino acids. Per the germline V gene, CDR1 is SEHNR and CDR2 is FQNEAQ (reference sequence). This chain's CDR3 is CASSPLATNEKLFF. CDR3 coding DNA: TGTGCCAGCAGCCCCCTTGCAACTAATGAAAAACTGTTTTTT.

V is TRBV3-1 (or the pseudogene TRBV3-2) and J is TRBJ2-5; the D is unclear. Trimming pared 1 base from V and 4 bases from J, leaving 10 bases between. The CDR3 is made up of 14 amino acids. Germline V gene lookup returns CDR1 LGHDT and CDR2 YNNKEL (reference sequence). The CDR3 here is CASSQAETGETQYF. The CDR3 nucleotides are TGTGCCAGCAGCCAAGCTGAAACCGGAGAGACCCAGTACTTC.

This sequence joins TRBV9 and TRBJ1-4, with D hard to call. V was clipped by 4 bases and J by 0 bases, with 10 bases between them. Germline V gene sequence: CDR1 SGDLS, CDR2 YYNGEE. This CDR3 has 15 amino acids. The CDR3 coding sequence is TGTGCCAGCAGCCCCCGGTCCTCAACTAATGAAAAACTGTTTTTT. Translating gives CASSPRSSTNEKLFF.

This clone has a count of ten or more. This chain uses TRBV11-2 with TRBJ1-6; D is unclear. Germline values: CDR1 SGHAT, CDR2 FQNNGV. The CDR3 has 15 amino acids. Between the trimmed V and J ends, which lost 0 bases and 0 bases, there was a span of 3 bases. In nucleotides, the CDR3 is TGTGCCAGCAGCTTAGAGAGCTCCTATAATTCACCCCTCCACTTT. Its protein product is CASSLESSYNSPLHF.